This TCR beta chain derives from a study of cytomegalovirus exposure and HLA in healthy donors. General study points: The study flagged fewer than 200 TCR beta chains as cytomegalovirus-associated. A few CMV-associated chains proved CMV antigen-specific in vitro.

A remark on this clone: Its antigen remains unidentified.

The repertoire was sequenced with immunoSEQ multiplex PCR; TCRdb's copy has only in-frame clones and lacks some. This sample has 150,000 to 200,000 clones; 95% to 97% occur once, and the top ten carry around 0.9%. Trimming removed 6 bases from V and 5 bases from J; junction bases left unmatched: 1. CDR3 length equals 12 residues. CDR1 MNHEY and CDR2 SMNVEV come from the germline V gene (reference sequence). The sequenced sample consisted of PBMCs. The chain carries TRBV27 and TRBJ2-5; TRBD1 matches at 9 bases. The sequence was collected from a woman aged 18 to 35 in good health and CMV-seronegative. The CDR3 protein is CASRDRGETQYF. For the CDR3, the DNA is TGTGCCAGCAGGGACAGGGGCGAGACCCAGTACTTC.